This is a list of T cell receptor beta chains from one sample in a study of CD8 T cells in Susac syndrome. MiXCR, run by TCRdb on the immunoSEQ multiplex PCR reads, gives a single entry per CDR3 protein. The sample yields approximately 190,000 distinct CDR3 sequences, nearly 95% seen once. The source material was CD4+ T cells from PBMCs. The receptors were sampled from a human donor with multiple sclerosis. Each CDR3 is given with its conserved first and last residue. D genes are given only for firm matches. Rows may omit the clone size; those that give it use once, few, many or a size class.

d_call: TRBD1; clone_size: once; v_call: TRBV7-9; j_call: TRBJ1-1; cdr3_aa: CASSSGHRGYTEAFF; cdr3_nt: TGTGCCAGCAGCTCGGGACACAGGGGGTACACTGAAGCTTTCTTT
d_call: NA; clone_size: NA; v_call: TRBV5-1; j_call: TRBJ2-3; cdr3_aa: CASSLDGTPISQSTQYF; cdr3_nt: TGCGCCAGCAGCTTGGACGGGACCCCGATTTCACAGAGTACGCAGTATTTT
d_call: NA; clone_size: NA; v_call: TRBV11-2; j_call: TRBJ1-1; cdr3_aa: CASSSMTSTTEAFF; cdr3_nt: TGTGCCAGCAGCTCCATGACTTCTACCACTGAAGCTTTCTTT
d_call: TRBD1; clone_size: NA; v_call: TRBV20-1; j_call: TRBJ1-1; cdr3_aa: CSARDRTGGSTEAFF; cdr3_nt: TGCAGTGCTAGAGACCGGACAGGGGGGAGCACTGAAGCTTTCTTT
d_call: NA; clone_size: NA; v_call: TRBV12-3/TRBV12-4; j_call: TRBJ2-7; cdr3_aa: CASRSGNYEQYF; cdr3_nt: TGTGCCAGCAGAAGCGGAAACTACGAGCAGTACTTC
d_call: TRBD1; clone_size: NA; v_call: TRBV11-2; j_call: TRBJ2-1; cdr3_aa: CASSRGQVMYNEQFF; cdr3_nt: TGTGCCAGCAGCCGCGGACAGGTCATGTACAATGAGCAGTTCTTC
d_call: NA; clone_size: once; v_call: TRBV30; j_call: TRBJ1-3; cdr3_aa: CAWGSSGNTIYF; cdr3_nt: TGTGCCTGGGGGAGCTCTGGAAACACCATATATTTT
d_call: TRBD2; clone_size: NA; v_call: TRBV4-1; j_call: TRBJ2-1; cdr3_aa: CASSQEASGRARQFF; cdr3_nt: TGCGCCAGCAGCCAAGAGGCTAGCGGGAGGGCGCGGCAGTTCTTC
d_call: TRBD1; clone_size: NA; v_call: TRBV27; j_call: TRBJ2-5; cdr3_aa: CASSFSGQGWGYQETQYF; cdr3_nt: TGTGCCAGCAGTTTCTCCGGACAGGGGTGGGGGTACCAAGAGACCCAGTACTTC
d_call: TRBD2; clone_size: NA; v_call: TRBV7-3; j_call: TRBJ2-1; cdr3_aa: CASSSPLAGVKNEQFF; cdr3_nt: TGTGCCAGCAGCTCACCGCTAGCGGGAGTGAAGAATGAGCAGTTCTTC
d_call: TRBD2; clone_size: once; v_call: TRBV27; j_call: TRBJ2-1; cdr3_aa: CASSSAGGGYNEQFF; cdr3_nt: TGTGCCAGCAGTTCGGCGGGGGGCGGGTACAATGAGCAGTTCTTC
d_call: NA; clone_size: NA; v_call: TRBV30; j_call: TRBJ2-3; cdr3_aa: CAWSIIDTQYF; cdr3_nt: TGTGCCTGGAGTATCATTGATACGCAGTATTTT
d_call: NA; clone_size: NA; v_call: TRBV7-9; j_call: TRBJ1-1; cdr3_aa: CASSFYSAGTSEAFF; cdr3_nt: TGTGCCAGCAGCTTCTATAGTGCTGGGACTTCTGAAGCTTTCTTT
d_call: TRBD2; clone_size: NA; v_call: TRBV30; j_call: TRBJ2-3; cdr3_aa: CAWTLTSGGSDTQYF; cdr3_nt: TGTGCCTGGACCCTGACTAGCGGGGGATCAGATACGCAGTATTTT
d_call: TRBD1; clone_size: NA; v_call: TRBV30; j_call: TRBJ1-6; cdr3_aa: CAWSGQGSNSPLHF; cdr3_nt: TGTGCCTGGAGCGGACAGGGTAGCAATTCACCCCTCCACTTT
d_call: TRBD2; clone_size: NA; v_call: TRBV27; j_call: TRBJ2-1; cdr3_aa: CASSLPRSGGYNEQFF; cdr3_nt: TGTGCCAGCAGTTTGCCGCGCAGCGGGGGGTACAATGAGCAGTTCTTC
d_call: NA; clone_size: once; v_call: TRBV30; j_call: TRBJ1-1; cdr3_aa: CAWSFAGTEAFF; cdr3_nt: TGTGCCTGGAGTTTTGCGGGAACTGAAGCTTTCTTT
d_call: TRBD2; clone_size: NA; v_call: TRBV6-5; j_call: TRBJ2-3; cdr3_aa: CASSYSTSGWTDTQYF; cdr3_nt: TGTGCCAGCAGTTACTCGACTAGCGGATGGACAGATACGCAGTATTTT
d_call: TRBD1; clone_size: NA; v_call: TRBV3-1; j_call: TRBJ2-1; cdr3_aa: CASSLRQGSGEQFF; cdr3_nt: TGTGCCAGCAGCCTAAGACAGGGTTCAGGTGAGCAGTTCTTC
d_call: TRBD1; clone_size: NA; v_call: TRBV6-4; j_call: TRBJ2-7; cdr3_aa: CASSDGTGSPYF; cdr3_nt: TGTGCCAGCAGTGACGGGACAGGGTCCCCGTACTTC
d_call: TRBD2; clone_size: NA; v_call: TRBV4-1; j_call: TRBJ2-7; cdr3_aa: CASSSPSGRYEQYF; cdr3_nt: TGCGCCAGCAGCAGTCCTAGCGGGAGATACGAGCAGTACTTC
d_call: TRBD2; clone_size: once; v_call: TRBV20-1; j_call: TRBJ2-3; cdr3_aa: CSASREPTDTQYF; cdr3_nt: TGCAGTGCGTCGCGGGAGCCGACAGATACGCAGTATTTT
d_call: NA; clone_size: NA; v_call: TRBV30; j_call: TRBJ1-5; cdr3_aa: CAWGLMNQPQHF; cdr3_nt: TGTGCCTGGGGACTGATGAATCAGCCCCAGCATTTT
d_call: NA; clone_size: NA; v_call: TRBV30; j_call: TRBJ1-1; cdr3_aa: CAWISEVLPSRYGQLNTEAFF; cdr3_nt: TGTGCCTGGATATCGGAGGTCCTCCCCTCGCGGTATGGCCAATTGAACACTGAAGCTTTCTTT
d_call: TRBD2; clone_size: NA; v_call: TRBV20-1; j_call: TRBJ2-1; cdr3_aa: CSARDSGRRYNEQFF; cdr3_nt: TGCAGTGCTAGAGATAGCGGGAGGCGGTACAATGAGCAGTTCTTC